These 24 T cell receptor beta chains were all obtained from the same sample, sequenced in a study of CD8+ T cells in alopecia areata. Extracted RNA was reverse transcribed into cDNA, the sequencing template. Some clones are missing from TCRdb's copy, which holds only in-frame ones; the method was immunoSEQ multiplex PCR. Observed are over 100,000 clones, no singletons, with the top ten taking roughly a fifth. Sample: lesional skin. The receptors stem from a C3H/HeJ mouse with alopecia areata. This line is of MHC haplotype H2-k.

On this clone itself: Gene names and germline match the mouse. The read ends 4 residues shy of where the CDR3 ends; the end is completed using the germline J gene. The rearrangement uses TRBV13-3 and TRBJ1-1; possible D gene TRBD1, 5 bases. Germline V gene sequence: CDR1 NNHDY, CDR2 SYVADS. The CDR3 loop spans 13 amino acids. CDR3 DNA (partial): TGTGCCAGCAGTGATGGTGGGGGATCA. Amino acids: CASSDGGGS. The full CDR3 protein is CASSDGGGSEVFF.

This clone was observed a few times. The gene symbols are mouse symbols. From the germline J gene comes the end of the CDR3, since the read stops 4 residues before it. The chain couples TRBV1 to TRBJ2-5, with 7 bases matching TRBD2. Germline values: CDR1 NSQYPW, CDR2 LRSPGD (reference sequence). The CDR3 covers 16 residues. J was trimmed by 0 bases and V by 0 bases; bases with no gene match: 3. This CDR3 reads CTCSAEGGGNQDTQYF. The DNA read from the CDR3 is TGCACCTGCAGTGCAGAAGGTGGGGGGAACCAAGAC.

For this clone: Gene names refer to mouse genes. CDR3 protein: CASGEQGYAEQFF. The DNA read from the CDR3 is TGTGCCAGCGGCGAACAGGGGTATGCT. The J gene is TRBJ2-1, the V gene TRBV13-2; the match to TRBD1 covers 7 bases. The CDR3 goes on 4 residues after the read ends, and that part is filled in from the germline J gene. CDR1 and CDR2 from the germline V gene are NNHNN and SYGAGS (reference sequence). V gave up 5 bases and J gave up 4 bases; unmatched junction bases: 3. This CDR3 is built from 13 residues.

Ten or more counts support this clone. The protein TCRdb lists differs from the translation of the DNA at residue 12; the protein given here is translated from the DNA itself. The gene names here belong to mouse. Read data end 3 residues before the CDR3 end; the end is taken from the germline J gene. The sample contains more than one DNA sequence encoding this CDR3. The chain recombines TRBV1 with TRBJ1-6, with D tentatively TRBD1 (6 bases). TRBJ1-6 is flagged as an ORF with uncertain function. CDR3 length: 15 amino acids. Looked up from germline, CDR1 is NSQYPW and CDR2 is LRSPGD (reference sequence). Trimming shortened V by 0 bases and J by 7 bases, and 10 bases separated the two germline ends. The CDR3 loop reads CTCSAETGGNSPLYF. CDR3 DNA (partial): TGCACCTGCAGTGCAGAGACAGGAGGCAATTCGCCC.

In regard to this clone: The germline and genes are mouse ones. The CDR3 is cut off 4 residues early in the read; its end comes from the germline J gene. The chain joins TRBV13-3 to TRBJ2-7, with D perhaps TRBD1 (5 bases). Germline-derived CDR1 and CDR2 are NNHDY and SYVADS. The CDR3 spans 12 residues. The CDR3 bases that were read are TGTGCCAGCACCCGGACAAAATAT. Translated: CASTRTKY. The complete CDR3 sequence is CASTRTKYEQYF.

As for this clone: Mouse names are used for the genes. The missing CDR3 end, 4 residues past where the read stops, is filled in from the germline J gene. V gene TRBV13-1 combines with J gene TRBJ2-3; the match to TRBD1 covers 7 bases. The V segment lost 1 base and the J segment 0 bases; nucleotides outside the gene matches: 2. Germline lookup yields CDR1 NSHNY and CDR2 SYGAGN. There are 15 residues in the CDR3. The CDR3: CASSDLTGSAETLYF. The part of the CDR3 DNA that was read is TGTGCCAGCAGTGATTTGACAGGGAGTGCAGAA.

This clone was counted between two and nine times. Gene names and germline refer to mouse. The CDR3 is cut off 4 residues early in the read; its end comes from the germline J gene. The V and J genes are TRBV13-3 and TRBJ1-2, with 10 bases matching TRBD1. Germline lookup yields CDR1 NNHDY and CDR2 SYVADS. V lost 4 bases, J lost 1 base, and 4 bases stayed unmatched. This CDR3 region has 15 residues. The CDR3 DNA, read in part, is TGTGCCAGCAGTACCCGGACAGGGGGAAACTCC. Translation: CASSTRTGGNS. The entire CDR3 reads CASSTRTGGNSDYTF.

This clone was seen more than once but under ten times. Each gene name is a mouse one. Read coverage stops 4 residues before the CDR3 terminus; the germline J gene supplies the remainder. The genes are TRBV26 and TRBJ1-4; TRBD1 matches 7 bases. V gave up 9 bases and J gave up 4 bases; unmatched junction bases: 5. Germline assignment: CDR1 KGHPV and CDR2 FQNQEV (reference sequence). This CDR3 comprises 13 residues. The CDR3 sequence: CASPGQNNERLFF. Incomplete CDR3 DNA: TGTGCCAGTCCGGGACAGAACAACGAA.

This clone was counted only a few times. The genes are named according to mouse. Read data end 4 residues before the CDR3 end; the end is taken from the germline J gene. The chain recombines TRBV13-3 with TRBJ2-4; TRBD2 aligns across 11 bases. Trimming at V came to 0 bases and at J to 0 bases, leaving 3 bases not matched to a gene. Germline CDR1 is NNHDY and CDR2 is SYVADS. The CDR3 contains 17 residues. CDR3 in amino acids: CASSDGTGGTSQNTLYF. The CDR3 bases that were read are TGTGCCAGCAGTGATGGGACTGGGGGGACTAGTCAAAAC. Based on the CDR3 plus reference TRBV13-3 and TRBJ2-4, the full variable domain is EAAVTQSPRSKVAVTGGKVTLSCHQTNNHDYMYWYRQDTGHGLRLIHYSYVADSTEKGDIPDGYKASRPSQENFSLILELASLSQTAVYFCASSDGTGGTSQNTLYFGAGTRLSVL.

About this clone itself: Gene and germline names: mouse. This sample also contains other DNA sequences that code for the same CDR3. The part of the CDR3 DNA that was read is TGTGCCAGCAGTCCTACAGGGGGCAACACCGGG. Translating gives CASSPTGGNTG. The whole CDR3 reads CASSPTGGNTGQLYF. The V gene is TRBV13-3, the J gene TRBJ2-2; 9 nucleotides match TRBD1. The CDR3 goes on 4 residues after the read ends, and that part is filled in from the germline J gene. The CDR3 length is 15 residues. Germline CDR1 reads NNHDY; CDR2 reads SYVADS. After removal of 4 bases from V and 2 bases from J, the junction contained 3 bases not matched to a gene.

This clone was recorded a few times. The genes are named according to mouse. The read ends 4 residues before the CDR3 terminus; that terminus is restored from the germline J gene. V usage is TRBV13-1 and J usage is TRBJ2-7; tentative D call: TRBD1 (6 bases). Germline V CDR1 and CDR2: NSHNY, SYGAGN. With 5 bases removed from V and 0 bases from J, the gap between germline ends came to 12 bases. The CDR3 runs to 14 residues. The sequenced CDR3 bases are TGTGCCAGCAGCCCGGGACACAGCTCCTAT. Protein product: CASSPGHSSY. The whole CDR3 protein is CASSPGHSSYEQYF.

This clone was seen repeatedly, ten times or more. Genes and germline are mouse. Coverage ceases 4 residues before the CDR3 finishes, and the germline J gene fills in the end. This chain connects TRBV16 to TRBJ2-7, with 10 nucleotides matching TRBD1. V trimming: 1 base; J trimming: 3 bases; junction bases outside the gene matches: 0. The CDR3 runs 14 residues. CDR1 is SGHSA and CDR2 is FRNQAP in the germline V gene. Incomplete CDR3 DNA: TGTGCAAGCAGCTTAGGGACAGGGGGCTAT. It is translated as CASSLGTGGY. The whole CDR3 sequence is CASSLGTGGYEQYF.

This clone has more than one count but fewer than ten. Gene and germline names: mouse. The read stops 4 residues short of the end of the CDR3; the missing end is completed from the germline J gene. V gene TRBV13-3 combines with J gene TRBJ1-1, with 9 bases lining up with TRBD1. The CDR3 loop spans 16 amino acids. V lost 0 bases, J lost 0 bases, and 3 bases stayed unmatched. CDR1 is NNHDY and CDR2 is SYVADS in the germline V gene. The CDR3 spells CASSDDGTGSNTEVFF. CDR3 bases read: TGTGCCAGCAGTGATGACGGGACAGGGTCAAACACA.

This clone showed up many times. Germline and genes: mouse. The DNA ends 4 residues before the CDR3 does, and the rest of the CDR3 is filled in from the germline J gene. The chain links TRBV16 to TRBJ2-1; TRBD2 agrees at 12 bases. The CDR3 totals 16 residues. Germline CDR1 and CDR2: SGHSA and FRNQAP. V dropped 4 bases and J dropped 3; count of bases not matched to a gene: 4. CDR3 amino acids: CASSSGTGGRYAEQFF. The sequenced part of the CDR3 DNA is TGTGCAAGCAGCTCCGGGACTGGGGGGCGCTATGCT.

Comments on this clone: Mouse gene names and germline throughout. Coverage ceases 4 residues before the CDR3 finishes, and the germline J gene fills in the end. The V gene is TRBV19, the J gene TRBJ2-7; TRBD2 matches 11 bases. CDR1 FNHDT and CDR2 SITEND come from the germline V gene (reference sequence). The CDR3 has 18 amino acids. With 4 bases clipped from V and 0 bases from J, the junction kept 12 bases outside the gene matches. The CDR3 is CASSPGLGAPRSSYEQYF. The CDR3 bases that were read are TGTGCCAGCAGTCCGGGACTGGGGGCTCCACGGAGCTCCTAT.

This clone came up a few times. Mouse germline and gene names are used. Coverage ceases 4 residues before the CDR3 finishes, and the germline J gene fills in the end. The chain is built from TRBV1 and TRBJ2-3; D gene uncertain. Trimming removed 3 bases from V and 0 bases from J, with 10 bases in between. From germline, CDR1 is NSQYPW and CDR2 LRSPGD (reference sequence). The CDR3 contains 15 residues. The part of the CDR3 DNA that was read is TGCACCTGCAGTGCGGTGACATTTAGTGCAGAA. Translating it yields CTCSAVTFSAE. The full CDR3 reads CTCSAVTFSAETLYF.

This clone was found a few times. Germline and genes: mouse. The CDR3 end is not reached by the read, which stops 4 residues before it; the germline J gene fills it in. V is TRBV1 and J is TRBJ2-3; 10 bases agree with TRBD2. Germline CDR1 reads NSQYPW; CDR2 reads LRSPGD (reference sequence). This CDR3 is 16 amino acids long. Trimming removed 4 bases from V and 1 base from J; junction bases left unmatched: 5. The covered CDR3 bases are TGCACCTGCAGTGGATCTACTGGGGGGGGTGCAGAA. Translated, it gives CTCSGSTGGGAE. The whole CDR3 reads CTCSGSTGGGAETLYF.

This clone appeared a few times. Each gene name is a mouse one. The CDR3 goes on 4 residues after the read ends, and that part is filled in from the germline J gene. The V and J genes are TRBV19 and TRBJ2-3, with D perhaps TRBD1 (6 bases). The CDR3 loop spans 15 amino acids. The germline V gene encodes CDR1 FNHDT and CDR2 SITEND (reference sequence). The V end was cut by 4 bases, the J end by 0 bases, with 12 bases between. The CDR3 DNA, read in part, is TGTGCCAGCAGTCAACAGGGTTCTAGTGCAGAA. As protein: CASSQQGSSAE. The whole CDR3 protein is CASSQQGSSAETLYF.

This clone turned up a few times. Germline and genes here are mouse. The sequenced fragment ends 4 residues before the CDR3 boundary, so the rest is inferred from the germline J gene. The rearrangement joins TRBV19 to TRBJ2-4, with 9 nucleotides matching TRBD2. Germline V gene data show CDR1 as FNHDT and CDR2 as SITEND (reference sequence). The CDR3 is made up of 13 amino acids. This CDR3 is CASSAGGVNTLYF. The covered CDR3 bases are TGTGCCAGCAGCGCTGGGGGGGTGAAC.

Only a few counts were recorded for this clone. Gene names are the mouse ones. The read falls 4 residues short of the CDR3 end, and the missing part is taken from the germline J gene. V usage is TRBV12-1 and J usage is TRBJ2-7, with TRBD2 matching over 13 bases. The germline V gene has CDR1 SGHSN and CDR2 HYEKVE. Unmatched junction bases numbered 3, after V lost 2 bases and J lost 3 bases. CDR3 length: 15 amino acids. CDR3 protein: CASSPRDWGGYEQYF. Partial CDR3 DNA: TGTGCCAGCTCTCCCCGGGACTGGGGGGGCTAT. The full variable domain, in which reference TRBV12-1 and TRBJ2-7 provide the parts outside the CDR3, is DSGVVQSPRHIIKEKGGRSVLTCIPISGHSNVVWYQQTLGKELKFLIQHYEKVERDKGFLPSRFSVQQFDDYHSEMNMSALELEDSAMYFCASSPRDWGGYEQYFGPGTRLTVL.

On this clone itself: Germline and genes: mouse. The read is 4 residues too short to cover the CDR3 end, so that end is filled in from the germline J gene. The chain has TRBV13-3 and TRBJ2-7; 11 bases match TRBD2. Germline V gene data show CDR1 as NNHDY and CDR2 as SYVADS. CDR3 length equals 14 residues. CDR3 region: CASSAGDWGNEQYF. The sequenced part of the CDR3 DNA is TGTGCCAGCAGCGCTGGGGACTGGGGGAAT.

On this clone itself: Any gene name here is a mouse gene name. The CDR3 goes on 4 residues after the read ends, and that part is filled in from the germline J gene. V gene TRBV13-1 combines with J gene TRBJ2-3; 9 positions match TRBD2. Germline CDR1 and CDR2: NSHNY and SYGAGN. With 0 bases clipped from V and 0 bases from J, the junction kept 5 bases outside the gene matches. The CDR3 extends over 17 amino acids. CDR3: CASSDGGLGASAETLYF. The covered CDR3 bases are TGTGCCAGCAGTGATGGGGGACTGGGAGCTAGTGCAGAA.

Comments on this clone: The listed genes are named as in mouse. Read sequence stops 4 residues before the CDR3 end, and the germline J gene provides the missing end. The V and J genes are TRBV19 and TRBJ1-4, with TRBD1 matching 9 bases. Trimming at V came to 1 base and at J to 3 bases, leaving 4 bases not matched to a gene. CDR3 size: 16 residues. The germline CDR1 and CDR2 sequences are FNHDT and SITEND (reference sequence). The CDR3 loop is CASSITDRGPNERLFF. CDR3 DNA, as far as it was read: TGTGCCAGCAGTATAACGGACAGGGGACCCAACGAA.

This clone turned up a few times. Germline and genes here are mouse. The CDR3 extends 4 residues past the end of the read, so its final part is completed from the germline J gene. V usage is TRBV13-3 and J usage is TRBJ2-7, with 8 bases fitting TRBD2. Germline CDR1 and CDR2: NNHDY and SYVADS. CDR3 length: 12 residues. The part of the CDR3 DNA that was read is TGTGCCAGCATGACTGGGGCGTAT. This sequence encodes CASMTGAY. The CDR3 reads in full as CASMTGAYEQYF.